The clone carrying this TCR beta chain has at least ten counts. Its antigen is unidentified. With 4 bases clipped from V and 4 bases from J, the junction kept 6 bases outside the gene matches. CDR3 length: 15 amino acids. Looked up from germline, CDR1 is MGHRA and CDR2 is YSYEKL. Patients with ophthalmopathy all had a Clinical Activity Score of at least 3, a NOSPECS grade of at least 4 and duration under 3 months. The PBMCs studied were ones that came from about 10 ml fresh peripheral blood. Regions amplified from RNA transcripts were the TCR beta CDR3 regions. The HTBI primer set was used in a first-round RT-PCR of the TCR CDR3. Via MiXCR, TCRdb re-called the multiplex PCR reads, giving one row per CDR3 protein. The sample consists of hundreds of thousands of distinct CDR3 sequences, approximately 15% of them appearing once. This record belongs to a study of T cells in Graves' hyperthyroidism and ophthalmopathy. Study-wide context: Specimen type is peripheral blood, collected at initial diagnosis prior to any treatment. General study points: Within blood appeared most thyroid clonotypes that had expanded above 0.001.

V gene TRBV4-1 combines with J gene TRBJ1-2, with 10 positions matching TRBD1. The sequenced sample was blood. The origin of this receptor is a woman between 40 and 50 years old with Graves' ophthalmopathy. DNA of the CDR3: TGCGCCAGCAGCCTGGGACAGGGGACCCTCTATGGCTACACCTTC. Its protein product is CASSLGQGTLYGYTF.